This T cell receptor (beta chain) stems from a study of T cell responses to AZD1222 COVID-19 vaccine. Study-level points and caveats: Every sample of the repertoires postdated the peak T cell response. Mostly white British, mostly female donors; authors suggested clonal diversity may be underestimated.

As concerns this clone: Its antigen is unidentified.

The table came from immunoSEQ multiplex PCR; TCRdb's copy has only in-frame clones and leaves some out. The sample has tens of thousands of clones, about 87% seen once. Germline V gene sequence: CDR1 LGHDT, CDR2 YNNKEL (reference sequence). V shed 1 base and J 8 bases; nucleotides not matched to a gene: 6. The CDR3 covers 16 residues. The receptor comes from an adult who received the AZD1222 COVID-19 vaccine. The chain combines TRBV3-1 (or the pseudogene TRBV3-2) with TRBJ2-5; 14 bases fit TRBD2. Here the sequenced sample was peripheral blood, taken 28 days after the second AZD1222 dose. CDR3 DNA sequence: TGTGCCAGCAGCCAAGCCGGGACTAGCGGGAGAATAACCCAGTACTTC. The encoded protein is CASSQAGTSGRITQYF.